Shown below are 20 T cell receptor beta chains from a single sample sequenced in a study of CD8+ T cells in alopecia areata. RNA extraction was followed by reverse transcription into cDNA, which acted as the sequencing template. Method: immunoSEQ multiplex PCR; TCRdb's copy keeps in-frame clones and lacks some. The table has over 200,000 clones, more than 45% seen once; the top ten hold less than 0.6%. Source: CD4+ T cells sorted from blood, taken at week 0. Receptor source: a human donor with alopecia areata.

The chain recombines TRBV2 with TRBJ1-5, with 7 bases that match TRBD1. The germline gives CDR1 SNHLY, CDR2 FYNNEI. CDR3 length equals 15 residues. Unmatched junction bases numbered 4, after V lost 4 bases and J lost 1 base. In DNA, the CDR3 is TGTGCCAGCAGTGCCGACAGGGCGAGCAATCAGCCCCAGCATTTT. Amino acid sequence: CASSADRASNQPQHF. Full variable domain (missing parts from reference TRBV2 and TRBJ1-5): EPEVTQTPSHQVTQMGQEVILRCVPISNHLYFYWYRQILGQKVEFLVSFYNNEISEKSEIFDDQFSVERPDGSNFTLKIRSTKLEDSAMYFCASSADRASNQPQHFGDGTRLSIL.

The V and J genes are TRBV6-5 and TRBJ1-5, with D maybe TRBD1 (6 bases). This CDR3 spans 15 amino acids. V dropped 2 bases and J dropped 3 bases, with 11 bases sitting between them. From germline, CDR1 is MNHEY and CDR2 SVGAGI. In DNA, the CDR3 is TGTGCCAGCAGTTACACTCAGGGGAACAATCAGCCCCAGCATTTT. It encodes CASSYTQGNNQPQHF.

V usage is TRBV7-9 and J usage is TRBJ1-5; possibly TRBD1 for D (5 bases). CDR1 and CDR2 from the germline V gene are SEHNR and FQNEAQ (reference sequence). V shed 1 base and J shed 1 base, with 8 bases lying between them. This CDR3 is 15 amino acids long. Written as DNA, the CDR3 is TGTGCCAGCAGCTTAGGCAGGGCCAGCAATCAGCCCCAGCATTTT. Translating gives CASSLGRASNQPQHF.

V usage is TRBV29-1 and J usage is TRBJ2-1, with a possible D match to TRBD1 (5 bases). Germline lookup yields CDR1 SQVTM and CDR2 ANQGSEA. The V and J ends lost 7 bases and 4 bases respectively, with 14 bases between them. CDR3 length: 13 residues. The CDR3 is CSAEATAYNEQFF. The DNA for the CDR3 is TGCAGCGCAGAGGCGACAGCGTACAATGAGCAGTTCTTC.

The rearrangement joins TRBV5-1 to TRBJ2-2, with 7 bases that match TRBD1. The CDR3 contains 16 residues. V was pared by 2 bases and J by 1 base, with 5 bases of the junction left unmatched. Per germline, CDR1 SGHRS and CDR2 YFSETQ. This CDR3 reads CASSLYGTENTGELFF. The CDR3 DNA reads as TGCGCCAGCAGCTTATACGGGACAGAGAACACCGGGGAGCTGTTTTTT.

The chain carries TRBV2 and TRBJ2-7, with 9 positions matching TRBD2. V gave up 5 bases and J gave up 0 bases; unmatched junction bases: 2. Germline V gene sequence: CDR1 SNHLY, CDR2 FYNNEI. The CDR3 has 14 amino acids. The CDR3 sequence is CASSLTSGSYEQYF. DNA of the CDR3: TGTGCCAGCAGTCTGACTAGCGGCTCCTACGAGCAGTACTTC.

CDR3 sequence reads: CASSFGLETNYGYTF. Here the CDR3 DNA reads TGTGCCAGCAGCTTCGGCTTGGAAACGAACTATGGCTACACCTTC. V gene TRBV7-9 combines with J gene TRBJ1-2; no clear D gene. V was trimmed by 3 bases and J by 2 bases, leaving 13 bases between them. Germline V lookup: CDR1 SEHNR, CDR2 FQNEAQ (reference sequence). The CDR3 contains 15 residues.

The DNA of the CDR3 is TGCAGTCCGCTCCGGATGGCGAACACTGAAGCTTTCTTT. Amino acids: CSPLRMANTEAFF. The V and J genes are TRBV29-1 and TRBJ1-1; D not resolved. The CDR3 runs 13 residues. CDR1 SQVTM and CDR2 ANQGSEA come from the germline V gene.

The chain has TRBV9 and TRBJ2-5, with D possibly being TRBD2 (6 bases). This CDR3 spans 14 amino acids. Germline values: CDR1 SGDLS, CDR2 YYNGEE. V gave up 3 bases and J gave up 1 base, with 10 bases separating them. CDR3 region: CASSAGGSQETQYF. As DNA, the CDR3 is TGTGCCAGCAGCGCCGGAGGGTCCCAAGAGACCCAGTACTTC.

The chain has TRBV6-1 and TRBJ2-7; D is unclear. Germline CDR1 and CDR2: MNHNS and SASEGT. Trimming stripped 7 bases from V and 3 bases from J, with 13 bases between. The CDR3 runs to 13 residues. In nucleotides, the CDR3 is TGTGCCAGCATGTTTACGGATTACTACGAGCAGTACTTC. Residues: CASMFTDYYEQYF.

The chain has TRBV2 and TRBJ1-1; tentative D call: TRBD1 (5 bases). Germline CDR1 SNHLY, CDR2 FYNNEI. The CDR3 spans 14 residues. V was shortened by 6 bases and J by 0 bases, with 11 bases between the two germline ends. CDR3 bases: TGTGCCAGCAGAGTCCGACAGATGAACACTGAAGCTTTCTTT. Translated: CASRVRQMNTEAFF.

Only a few counts were recorded for this clone. The chain has TRBV7-2 and TRBJ2-7; D call uncertain. CDR1 SGHTA and CDR2 FQGNSA come from the germline V gene. V was shortened by 2 bases and J by 3 bases, with 17 bases between the two germline ends. This CDR3 is 16 amino acids long. CDR3 sequence: CASSLPPAAPVYEQYF. In DNA, the CDR3 is TGTGCCAGCAGCTTACCCCCCGCGGCACCGGTCTACGAGCAGTACTTC.

The rearrangement joins TRBV2 to TRBJ1-1; 8 bases agree with TRBD1. V was clipped by 7 bases and J by 8 bases; unmatched bases: 3. From germline, CDR1 is SNHLY and CDR2 FYNNEI. This CDR3 region has 11 residues. CDR3 DNA sequence: TGTGCCAGCACTACAGGGGGGGAAGCTTTCTTT. Residues: CASTTGGEAFF.

The chain recombines TRBV6-5 with TRBJ2-5; 10 bases agree with TRBD2. Germline CDR1 is MNHEY and CDR2 is SVGAGI. This CDR3 is built from 14 residues. V trimming: 3 bases; J trimming: 5 bases; junction bases outside the gene matches: 3. Here the CDR3 DNA reads TGTGCCAGCAGTTATATTAGCGGGAGGGAGACCCAGTACTTC. Encoded protein: CASSYISGRETQYF.

The chain recombines TRBV4-2 with TRBJ2-5; 8 bases agree with TRBD2. TRBJ2-7 matches the DNA end more closely, so the J call is doubtful. Per the germline V gene, CDR1 is LGHNA and CDR2 is YNFKEQ. CDR3 length equals 15 residues. The CDR3 DNA reads as TGTGCCAGCAGCCAAGATAAAGCGGGAGAATACGAGCAGTACTTC. Translating it yields CASSQDKAGEYEQYF.

The chain combines TRBV6-1 with TRBJ1-5, with D hard to call. The CDR3 sequence is 14 residues long. Germline CDR1 and CDR2: MNHNS and SASEGT. V shed 3 bases and J shed 0 bases, with 6 bases lying between them. CDR3 loop: CASSERDSNQPQHF. For the CDR3, the DNA is TGTGCCAGCAGTGAGAGGGATAGCAATCAGCCCCAGCATTTT.

The chain carries TRBV6-6 and TRBJ1-2, with 8 bases identical to TRBD1. Germline V gene sequence: CDR1 MNHNY, CDR2 SVGAGI (reference sequence). The CDR3 loop spans 14 amino acids. The V and J ends lost 2 bases and 6 bases, in that order; junction bases with no gene match: 5. CDR3 bases: TGTGCCAGCAGTTACGGGACGGACAGGGATGGCTACACCTTC. It codes for CASSYGTDRDGYTF.

The gene calls are TRBV7-3 and TRBJ2-5; D unclear. V was shortened by 5 bases and J by 4 bases, with 11 bases between the two germline ends. CDR1 and CDR2 (germline): SGHTA, FQGTGA. The CDR3 totals 13 residues. The CDR3 loop is CASSPNRRETQYF. The CDR3 DNA reads as TGTGCCAGCAGCCCGAATAGGAGAGAGACCCAGTACTTC.

Here the CDR3 reads CASSFFSQGRSDTQYF. For the CDR3, the DNA is TGCGCCAGCAGTTTTTTCTCCCAGGGGCGCTCGGATACGCAGTATTTT. The chain employs TRBV5-1 and TRBJ2-3; D possibly corresponds to TRBD1 (6 bases). CDR3 length: 16 residues. Germline CDR1 SGHRS, CDR2 YFSETQ. The V end was cut by 5 bases, the J end by 6 bases, with 22 bases between.

This clone was seen a handful of times. The V gene is TRBV7-9, the J gene TRBJ2-1; TRBD2 aligns across 8 bases. With 1 base clipped from V and 4 bases from J, the junction kept 12 bases outside the gene matches. This CDR3 region has 18 residues. Germline CDR1 SEHNR, CDR2 FQNEAQ (reference sequence). The CDR3 spells CASSLVGGAGVGYNEQFF. The CDR3, as DNA: TGTGCCAGCAGCTTAGTGGGTGGAGCGGGAGTGGGATACAATGAGCAGTTCTTC.